This T cell receptor (beta chain) was sequenced during a study of blood T cells in healthy people across ages. As for the study in general: About one barcoded beta molecule per two T cells was the capture yield of template switching.

Germline loops: CDR1 SNHLY, CDR2 FYNNEI. V lost 5 bases and J 2 bases, leaving 9 bases between the germline ends. This CDR3 has 13 amino acids. This clonotype appeared a few times. A second PCR of 7 to 11 cycles used a sample-barcoded 5' primer and a J-beta primer mix. TCRdb re-derived calls from the 5' RACE reads in MiXCR, one entry per CDR3 protein. In the table there are more than 500,000 distinct CDR3 sequences, about 27% of which are singletons. A further study also used this sample, focusing on T cells of mothers and their children. That study reports: At a rate of roughly 1.4 ug per 15 ul, cDNA synthesis received all of the extracted RNA. Sequencing got over 10 million TCR beta CDR3 reads from each mother and a few million from each child.

This clonotype originated in a boy aged 2 to 10 in good health. The source material was blood. The gene calls are TRBV2 and TRBJ1-2; D unclear. The CDR3 DNA sequence: TGTGCCAGCAGTCTTGACTGGAACTATGGCTACACCTTC. This codes for CASSLDWNYGYTF.